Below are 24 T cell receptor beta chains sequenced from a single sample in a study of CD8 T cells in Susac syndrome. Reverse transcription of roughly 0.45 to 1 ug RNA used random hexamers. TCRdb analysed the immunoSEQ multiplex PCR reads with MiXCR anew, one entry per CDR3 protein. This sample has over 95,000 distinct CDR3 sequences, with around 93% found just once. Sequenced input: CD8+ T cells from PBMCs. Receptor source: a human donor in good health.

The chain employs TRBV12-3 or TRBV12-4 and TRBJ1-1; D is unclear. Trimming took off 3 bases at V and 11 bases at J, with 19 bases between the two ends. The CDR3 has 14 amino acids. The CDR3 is CASSFGLSKTGAFF. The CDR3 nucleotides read TGTGCCAGCAGTTTTGGCCTTTCGAAGACGGGGGCTTTCTTT.

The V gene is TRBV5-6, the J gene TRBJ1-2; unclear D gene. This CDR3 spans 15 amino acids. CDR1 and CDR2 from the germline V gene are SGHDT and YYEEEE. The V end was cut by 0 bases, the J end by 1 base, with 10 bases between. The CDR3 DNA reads TGTGCCAGCAGCTTGGGACGGGGATTTAACTATGGCTACACCTTC. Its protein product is CASSLGRGFNYGYTF.

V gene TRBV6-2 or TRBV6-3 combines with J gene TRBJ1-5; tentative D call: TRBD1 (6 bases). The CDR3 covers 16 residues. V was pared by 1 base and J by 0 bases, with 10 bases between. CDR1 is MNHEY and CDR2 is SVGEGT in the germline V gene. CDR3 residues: CASSYFAGASNQPQHF. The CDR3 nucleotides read TGTGCCAGCAGTTACTTCGCAGGGGCTAGCAATCAGCCCCAGCATTTT.

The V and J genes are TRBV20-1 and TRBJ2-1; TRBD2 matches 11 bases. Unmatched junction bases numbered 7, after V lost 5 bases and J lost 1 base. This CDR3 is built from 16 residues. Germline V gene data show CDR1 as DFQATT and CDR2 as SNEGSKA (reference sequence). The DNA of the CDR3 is TGCAGTGCTCATAAAGGGACTAGCGGATCCTACAATGAGCAGTTCTTC. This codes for CSAHKGTSGSYNEQFF.

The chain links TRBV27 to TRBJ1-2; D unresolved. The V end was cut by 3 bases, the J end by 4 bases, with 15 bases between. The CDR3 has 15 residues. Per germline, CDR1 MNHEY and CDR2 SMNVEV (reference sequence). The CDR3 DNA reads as TGTGCCAGCAGTTTCCAAGGCGCAGCCCTCTATGGCTACACCTTC. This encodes CASSFQGAALYGYTF.

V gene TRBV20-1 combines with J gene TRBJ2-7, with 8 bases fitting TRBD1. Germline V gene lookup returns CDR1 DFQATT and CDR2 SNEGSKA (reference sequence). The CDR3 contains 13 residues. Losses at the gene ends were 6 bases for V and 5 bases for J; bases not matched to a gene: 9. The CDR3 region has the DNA TGCAGTGCACGGACGGACAGGGACCACGAGCAGTACTTC. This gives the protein CSARTDRDHEQYF.

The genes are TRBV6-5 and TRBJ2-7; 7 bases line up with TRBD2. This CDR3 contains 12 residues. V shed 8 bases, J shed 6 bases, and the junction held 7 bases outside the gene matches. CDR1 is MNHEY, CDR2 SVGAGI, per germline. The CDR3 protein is CASAASGGEQYF. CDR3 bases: TGTGCCAGCGCGGCTAGCGGAGGCGAGCAGTACTTC.

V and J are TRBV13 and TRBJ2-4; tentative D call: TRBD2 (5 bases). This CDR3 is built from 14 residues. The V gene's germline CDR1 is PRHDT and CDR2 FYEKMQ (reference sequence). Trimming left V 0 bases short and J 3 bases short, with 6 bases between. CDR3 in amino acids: CASSLGRVKNIQYF. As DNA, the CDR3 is TGTGCCAGCAGCTTAGGGAGGGTCAAAAACATTCAGTACTTC.

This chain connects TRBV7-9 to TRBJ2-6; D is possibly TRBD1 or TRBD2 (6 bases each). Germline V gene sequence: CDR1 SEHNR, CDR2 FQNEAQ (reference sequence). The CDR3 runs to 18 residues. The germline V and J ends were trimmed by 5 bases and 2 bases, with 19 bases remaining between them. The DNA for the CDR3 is TGTGCCAGCAGCATAGTGGGGGGCGCTAAAACTGGGGCCAACGTCCTGACTTTC. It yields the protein CASSIVGGAKTGANVLTF.

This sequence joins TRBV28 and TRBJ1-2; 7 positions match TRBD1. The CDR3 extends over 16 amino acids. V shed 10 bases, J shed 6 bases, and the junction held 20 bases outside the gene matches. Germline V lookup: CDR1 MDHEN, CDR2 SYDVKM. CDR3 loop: CATPESRAGGRHGYTF. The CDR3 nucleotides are TGTGCCACCCCAGAGTCCCGGGCAGGGGGTCGTCATGGCTACACCTTC.

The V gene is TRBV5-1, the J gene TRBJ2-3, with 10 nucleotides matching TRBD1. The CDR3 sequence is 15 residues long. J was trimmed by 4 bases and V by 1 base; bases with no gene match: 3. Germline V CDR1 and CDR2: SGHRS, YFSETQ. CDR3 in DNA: TGCGCCAGCAGCTTGCCCGGACAGGGGGCAGATACGCAGTATTTT. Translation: CASSLPGQGADTQYF.

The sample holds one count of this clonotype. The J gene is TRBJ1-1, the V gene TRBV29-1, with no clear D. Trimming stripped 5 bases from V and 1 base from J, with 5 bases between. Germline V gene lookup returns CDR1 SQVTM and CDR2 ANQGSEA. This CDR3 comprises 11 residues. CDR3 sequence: CSVQRNTEAFF. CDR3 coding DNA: TGCAGCGTTCAACGGAACACTGAAGCTTTCTTT.

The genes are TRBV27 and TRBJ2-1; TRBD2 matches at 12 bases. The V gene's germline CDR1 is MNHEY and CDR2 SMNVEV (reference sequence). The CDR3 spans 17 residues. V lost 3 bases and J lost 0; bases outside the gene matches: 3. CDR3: CASSFETSGSSYNEQFF. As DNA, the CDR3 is TGTGCCAGCAGTTTCGAGACTAGCGGGAGCTCCTACAATGAGCAGTTCTTC.

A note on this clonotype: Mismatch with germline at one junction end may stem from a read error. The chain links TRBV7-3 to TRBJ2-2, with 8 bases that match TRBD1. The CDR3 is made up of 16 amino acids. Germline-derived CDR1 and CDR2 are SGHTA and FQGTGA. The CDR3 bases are TGTGCCGGCAGCGCCACCGGGAACAGGGGGACCGGGGAGCTGTTTTTT. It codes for CAGSATGNRGTGELFF. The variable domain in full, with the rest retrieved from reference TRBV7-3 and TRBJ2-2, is GAGVSQTPSNKVTEKGKYVELRCDPISGHTALYWYRQSLGQGPEFLIYFQGTGAADDSGLPNDRFFAVRPEGSVSTLKIQRTERGDSAVYLCAGSATGNRGTGELFFGEGSRLTVL.

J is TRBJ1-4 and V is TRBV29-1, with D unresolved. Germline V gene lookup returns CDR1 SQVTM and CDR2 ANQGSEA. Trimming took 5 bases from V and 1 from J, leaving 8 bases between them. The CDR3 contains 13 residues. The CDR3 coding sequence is TGCAGCGTTCTCTGGCGAACTAATGAAAAACTGTTTTTT. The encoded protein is CSVLWRTNEKLFF.

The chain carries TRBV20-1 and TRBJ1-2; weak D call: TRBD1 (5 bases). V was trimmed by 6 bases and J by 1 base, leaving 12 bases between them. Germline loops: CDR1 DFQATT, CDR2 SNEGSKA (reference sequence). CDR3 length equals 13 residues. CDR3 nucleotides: TGCAGTGCCCCCTGGCAGGGTAACTATGGCTACACCTTC. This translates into CSAPWQGNYGYTF.

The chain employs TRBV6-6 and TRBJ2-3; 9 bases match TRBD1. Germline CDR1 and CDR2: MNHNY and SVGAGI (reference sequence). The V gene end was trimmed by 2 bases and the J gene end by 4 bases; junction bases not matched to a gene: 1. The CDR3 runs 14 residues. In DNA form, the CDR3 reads TGTGCCAGCAGTTACGGACAGGGGCCAGATACGCAGTATTTT. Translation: CASSYGQGPDTQYF.

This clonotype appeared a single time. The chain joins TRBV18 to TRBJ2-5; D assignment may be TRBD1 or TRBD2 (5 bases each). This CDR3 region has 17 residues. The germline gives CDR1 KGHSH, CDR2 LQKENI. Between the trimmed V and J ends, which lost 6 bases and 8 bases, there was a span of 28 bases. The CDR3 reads CASSPIRDGAGAGTQYF. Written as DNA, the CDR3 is TGTGCCAGCTCGCCCATCCGGGACGGAGCAGGAGCAGGAACCCAGTACTTC.

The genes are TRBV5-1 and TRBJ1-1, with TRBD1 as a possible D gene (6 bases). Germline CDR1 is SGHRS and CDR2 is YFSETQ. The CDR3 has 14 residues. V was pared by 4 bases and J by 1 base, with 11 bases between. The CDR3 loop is CASSPGTPNTEAFF. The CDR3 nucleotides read TGCGCCAGCAGCCCCGGGACACCGAACACTGAAGCTTTCTTT.

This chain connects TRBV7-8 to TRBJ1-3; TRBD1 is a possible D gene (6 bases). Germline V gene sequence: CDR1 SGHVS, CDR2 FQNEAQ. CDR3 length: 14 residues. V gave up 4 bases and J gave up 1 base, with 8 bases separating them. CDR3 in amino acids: CASSSRGSGNTIYF. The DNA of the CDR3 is TGTGCCAGCAGCTCCAGGGGTTCTGGAAACACCATATATTTT.

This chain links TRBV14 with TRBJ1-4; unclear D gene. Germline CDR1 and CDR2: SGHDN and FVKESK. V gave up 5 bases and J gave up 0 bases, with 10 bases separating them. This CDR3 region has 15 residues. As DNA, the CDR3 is TGTGCCAGCAGCGAACACAGAGCAACTAATGAAAAACTGTTTTTT. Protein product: CASSEHRATNEKLFF.

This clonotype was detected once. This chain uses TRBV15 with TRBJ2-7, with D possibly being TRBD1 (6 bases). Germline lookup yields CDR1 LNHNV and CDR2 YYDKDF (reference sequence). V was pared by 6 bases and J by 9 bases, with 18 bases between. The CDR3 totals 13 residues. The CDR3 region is CATRGDNEKAQYF. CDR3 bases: TGTGCCACCAGGGGGGACAATGAGAAGGCGCAGTACTTC.

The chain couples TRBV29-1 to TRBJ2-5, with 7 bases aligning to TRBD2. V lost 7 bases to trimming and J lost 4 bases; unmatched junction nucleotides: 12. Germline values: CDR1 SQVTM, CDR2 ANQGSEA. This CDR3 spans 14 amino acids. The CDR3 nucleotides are TGCAGCGGCGACGCGGCGGGAGTGGGAGAGACCCAGTACTTC. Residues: CSGDAAGVGETQYF.

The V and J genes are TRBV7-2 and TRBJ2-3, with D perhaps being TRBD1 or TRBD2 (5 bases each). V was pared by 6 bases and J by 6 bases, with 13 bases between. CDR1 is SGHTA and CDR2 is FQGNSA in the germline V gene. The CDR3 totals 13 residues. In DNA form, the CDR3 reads TGTGCCAGCAGGACTGGGGCGGGTGATACGCAGTATTTT. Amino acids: CASRTGAGDTQYF.